Listed below are T cell receptor beta chains from one sample, sequenced in a study of T cell responses to AZD1222 COVID-19 vaccine. Some clones are missing from TCRdb's copy, which holds only in-frame ones; the method was immunoSEQ multiplex PCR. The sample holds under 200,000 clones; 94% are singletons and the top ten take approximately 0.58%. The sequenced sample was peripheral blood, obtained on day 0 of AZD1222 vaccination. These receptors came from an adult in good health. Both conserved end residues are part of each CDR3. Fields, in order: J gene, V gene, D gene, CDR3 protein. D genes are given only for firm matches.

j_call: TRBJ2-5
v_call: TRBV11-2
d_call: NA
cdr3_aa: CASSPGGRVNRAETQYF

j_call: TRBJ1-2
v_call: TRBV2
d_call: NA
cdr3_aa: CASSLDTNYGYTF

j_call: TRBJ2-2
v_call: TRBV19
d_call: TRBD1
cdr3_aa: CASSTGRQGAVGELFF

j_call: TRBJ2-3
v_call: TRBV10-3
d_call: NA
cdr3_aa: CAISEPKTDTQYF

j_call: TRBJ2-3
v_call: TRBV19
d_call: TRBD2
cdr3_aa: CASTVSGSREDTQYF

j_call: TRBJ1-4
v_call: TRBV30
d_call: NA
cdr3_aa: CACPSTNEKLFF

j_call: TRBJ2-3
v_call: TRBV28
d_call: NA
cdr3_aa: CASSLGRTFIGHTQYF

j_call: TRBJ2-7
v_call: TRBV30
d_call: NA
cdr3_aa: CAWSTDSIKQYF

j_call: TRBJ1-6
v_call: TRBV18
d_call: NA
cdr3_aa: CASSPSRDLNSPLHF

j_call: TRBJ1-2
v_call: TRBV5-4
d_call: NA
cdr3_aa: CASSSLSGTSPSANYGYTF

j_call: TRBJ1-2
v_call: TRBV20-1
d_call: NA
cdr3_aa: CSASGGPRGGYTF

j_call: TRBJ2-5
v_call: TRBV4-1
d_call: NA
cdr3_aa: CASQTRTPGRETQYF

j_call: TRBJ2-7
v_call: TRBV11-2
d_call: NA
cdr3_aa: CASGRTRDYEQYF

j_call: TRBJ2-6
v_call: TRBV7-9
d_call: NA
cdr3_aa: CASSLVRLSGANVLTF

j_call: TRBJ2-2
v_call: TRBV3-1/TRBV3-2
d_call: TRBD1
cdr3_aa: CASSQVVRRGLRNTGELFF

j_call: TRBJ2-1
v_call: TRBV7-3
d_call: TRBD2
cdr3_aa: CASSLNSGSRYEQFF